This TCR beta chain was recorded in a study of CD8+CD57+ T cells in acquired aplastic anemia. Study background: Roughly 3 ug was the average amount of DNA from sorted CD4+ and CD8+ cells. There were 10 million or so reads, on average, for CD4+ cells from healthy donors. Study observations and caveats: Between patients and controls, CD8+ Simpson's diversity did not vary significantly. Roughly 30 CD8+ CDR3 sequences occurred in both the patients and the controls.

The V gene's germline CDR1 is SNHLY and CDR2 FYNNEI. This CDR3 has 15 residues. V was cut by 2 bases and J by 5 bases, with 15 bases left in between. In regard to this clonotype: What it recognizes is unknown.

TCR beta VDJ and CDR3 profiles were obtained from a genomic DNA template. TCRdb analysed the reads with MiXCR anew, one entry per CDR3 protein. The sample lists a few hundred thousand distinct CDR3 sequences, around 63% occurring once. This TCR came from a human donor in good health. V gene TRBV2 combines with J gene TRBJ2-5; weak D call: TRBD2 (5 bases). The sequenced sample was sorted CD4+, CD8+, or CD8+CD57+ T cells (not recorded which) from PBMCs. CDR3 coding DNA: TGTGCCAGCAGTGAATCCGGGGTTGGGTTGGAGACCCAGTACTTC. Translation: CASSESGVGLETQYF. Using reference TRBV2 and TRBJ2-5 for the parts outside the CDR3, the full variable domain is EPEVTQTPSHQVTQMGQEVILRCVPISNHLYFYWYRQILGQKVEFLVSFYNNEISEKSEIFDDQFSVERPDGSNFTLKIRSTKLEDSAMYFCASSESGVGLETQYFGPGTRLLVL.